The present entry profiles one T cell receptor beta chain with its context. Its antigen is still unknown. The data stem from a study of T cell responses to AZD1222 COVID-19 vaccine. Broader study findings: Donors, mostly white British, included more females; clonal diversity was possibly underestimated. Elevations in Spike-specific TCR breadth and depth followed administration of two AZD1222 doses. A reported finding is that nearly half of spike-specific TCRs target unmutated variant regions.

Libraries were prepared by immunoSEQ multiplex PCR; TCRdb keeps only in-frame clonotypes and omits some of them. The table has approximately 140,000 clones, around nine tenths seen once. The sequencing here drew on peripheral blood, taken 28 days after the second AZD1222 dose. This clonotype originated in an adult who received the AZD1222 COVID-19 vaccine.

The CDR3 DNA is TGTGCCAGCAGCCTCACAGCAGGGAACTCTAATTCACCCCTCCACTTT. Amino acid sequence: CASSLTAGNSNSPLHF. The genes are TRBV6-6 and TRBJ1-6; perhaps TRBD1 as D (5 bases). Germline V CDR1 and CDR2: MNHNY, SVGAGI (reference sequence). V was cut by 6 bases and J by 6 bases, with 18 bases left in between. This CDR3 has 16 residues.